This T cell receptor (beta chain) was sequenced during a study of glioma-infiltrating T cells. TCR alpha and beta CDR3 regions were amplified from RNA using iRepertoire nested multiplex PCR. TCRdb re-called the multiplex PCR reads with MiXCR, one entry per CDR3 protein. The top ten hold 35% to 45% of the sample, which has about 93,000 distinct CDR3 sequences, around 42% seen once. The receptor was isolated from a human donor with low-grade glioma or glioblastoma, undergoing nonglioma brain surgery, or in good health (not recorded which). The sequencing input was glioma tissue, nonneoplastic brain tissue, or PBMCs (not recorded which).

The CDR3 nucleotides are TGTGCCAGCAGTGCTAGACTAGCGGGGGGCACAGATACGCAGTATTTT. Translating it yields CASSARLAGGTDTQYF. The V gene is TRBV6-2 or TRBV6-3, the J gene TRBJ2-3; 12 bases map to TRBD2. CDR1 MNHEY and CDR2 SVGEGT come from the germline V gene. The CDR3 is 16 amino acids. Trimming took 5 bases from V and 1 from J; bases not matched to a gene: 4.